This T cell receptor (beta chain) derives from a study of cytomegalovirus exposure and HLA in healthy donors. General observations from the study: With high specificity and sensitivity, the classifier reportedly diagnosed cytomegalovirus status. Productive status was seen about 90% or about 30% of the time for most TCR beta V segments in an earlier analysis.

Donors counted as nominally healthy when sampled, yet unrecorded immune exposures were likely. Worth noting for this clone: Its antigen is not identified.

This PCR relied on a set of 60 Vbeta primers and 13 Jbeta primers. Using immunoSEQ multiplex PCR, the repertoire was profiled, and TCRdb retains in-frame clones only, with some absent. The table includes about 150,000 clones, about four fifths detected once. Germline V gene sequence: CDR1 MNHEY, CDR2 SVGAGI. V was pared by 2 bases and J by 4 bases, with 5 bases of the junction left unmatched. This CDR3 is 16 amino acids long. The chain recombines TRBV6-5 with TRBJ1-1, with 12 nucleotides matching TRBD1. This sequence originates from a man aged 18 to 29 in good health and CMV-seronegative. Sample: PBMCs. CDR3 DNA sequence: TGTGCCAGCAGTTACACGGGACAGGGGGCAGGCACTGAAGCTTTCTTT. It encodes CASSYTGQGAGTEAFF.